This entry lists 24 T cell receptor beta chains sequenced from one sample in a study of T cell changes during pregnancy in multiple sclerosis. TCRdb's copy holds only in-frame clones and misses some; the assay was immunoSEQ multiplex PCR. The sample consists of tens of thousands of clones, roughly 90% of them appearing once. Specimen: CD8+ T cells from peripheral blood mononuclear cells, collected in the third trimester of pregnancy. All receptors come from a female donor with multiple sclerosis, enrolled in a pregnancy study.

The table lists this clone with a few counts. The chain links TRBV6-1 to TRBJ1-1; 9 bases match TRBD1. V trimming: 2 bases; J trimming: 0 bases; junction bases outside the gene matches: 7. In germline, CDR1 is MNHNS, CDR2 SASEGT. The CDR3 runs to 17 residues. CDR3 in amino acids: CASSEKGTGIMNTEAFF. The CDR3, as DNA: TGTGCCAGCAGTGAAAAGGGGACAGGGATTATGAACACTGAAGCTTTCTTT.

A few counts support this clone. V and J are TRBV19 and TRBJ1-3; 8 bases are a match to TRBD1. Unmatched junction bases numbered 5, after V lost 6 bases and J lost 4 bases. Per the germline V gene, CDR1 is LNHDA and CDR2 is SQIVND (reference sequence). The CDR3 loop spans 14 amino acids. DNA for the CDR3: TGTGCCAGTAGGCAGGGGGCTCCCGGAAACACCATATATTTT. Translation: CASRQGAPGNTIYF.

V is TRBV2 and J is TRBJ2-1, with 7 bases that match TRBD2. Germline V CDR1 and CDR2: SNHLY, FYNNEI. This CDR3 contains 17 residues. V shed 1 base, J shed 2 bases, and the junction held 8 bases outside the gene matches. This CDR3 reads CASSEGRAGATYNEQFF. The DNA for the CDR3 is TGTGCCAGCAGTGAAGGTCGTGCGGGAGCCACCTACAATGAGCAGTTCTTC.

CDR3 nucleotides: TGTGCCAGCAGTTTGTCGGAGACTTACGAGCAGTACTTC. As protein: CASSLSETYEQYF. The chain employs TRBV27 and TRBJ2-7, with D unclear. The CDR3 extends over 13 amino acids. V was cut by 3 bases and J by 4 bases, with 10 bases left in between. Per the germline V gene, CDR1 is MNHEY and CDR2 is SMNVEV (reference sequence).

The CDR3 region is CASSKDSMNTEAFF. The CDR3 DNA follows: TGTGCCAGCAGCAAAGACAGCATGAACACTGAAGCTTTCTTT. The chain uses TRBV5-4 and TRBJ1-1, with D perhaps matching TRBD1 (5 bases). The CDR3 has 14 residues. Germline CDR1 reads SGHNT; CDR2 reads YYREEE (reference sequence). V was cut by 4 bases and J by 0 bases, with 10 bases left in between. Variable domain in full (rest from reference TRBV5-4 and TRBJ1-1): ETGVTQSPTHLIKTRGQQVTLRCSSQSGHNTVSWYQQALGQGPQFIFQYYREEENGRGNFPPRFSGLQFPNYSSELNVNALELDDSALYLCASSKDSMNTEAFFGQGTRLTVV.

CDR3 sequence (DNA): TGTGCCAGTAGTGGGGACTACCTTCAAGAGACCCAGTACTTC. Protein product: CASSGDYLQETQYF. The rearrangement links TRBV19 to TRBJ2-5; 7 nucleotides line up with TRBD2. With V trimmed by 5 bases and J by 2 bases, 5 bases remained unmatched. Per the germline V gene, CDR1 is LNHDA and CDR2 is SQIVND (reference sequence). The CDR3 runs 14 residues. The variable domain in full, completed from reference TRBV19 and TRBJ2-5, reads DGGITQSPKYLFRKEGQNVTLSCEQNLNHDAMYWYRQDPGQGLRLIYYSQIVNDFQKGDIAEGYSVSREKKESFPLTVTSAQKNPTAFYLCASSGDYLQETQYFGPGTRLLVL.

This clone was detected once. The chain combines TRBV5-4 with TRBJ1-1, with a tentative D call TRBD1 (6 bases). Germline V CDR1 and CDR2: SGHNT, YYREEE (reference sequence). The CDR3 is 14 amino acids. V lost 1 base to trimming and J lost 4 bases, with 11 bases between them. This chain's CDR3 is CASSLTGPSTEAFF. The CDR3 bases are TGTGCCAGCAGCTTGACAGGGCCGAGCACTGAAGCTTTCTTT.

The DNA of the CDR3 is TGCGCCAGCAGCAAGAGACAGGGTTCCCAAGAGACCCAGTACTTC. Translating gives CASSKRQGSQETQYF. This chain connects TRBV5-1 to TRBJ2-5; 7 nucleotides align to TRBD1. The CDR3 totals 15 residues. J lost 1 base, V lost 4 bases, and 7 bases had no gene match. Germline values: CDR1 SGHRS, CDR2 YFSETQ.

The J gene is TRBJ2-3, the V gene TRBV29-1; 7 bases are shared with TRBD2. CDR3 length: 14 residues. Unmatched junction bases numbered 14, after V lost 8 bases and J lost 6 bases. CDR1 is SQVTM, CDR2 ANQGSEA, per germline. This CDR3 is CSSKTSHSSDTQYF. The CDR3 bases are TGCAGCTCCAAGACTAGCCATAGCTCGGATACGCAGTATTTT.

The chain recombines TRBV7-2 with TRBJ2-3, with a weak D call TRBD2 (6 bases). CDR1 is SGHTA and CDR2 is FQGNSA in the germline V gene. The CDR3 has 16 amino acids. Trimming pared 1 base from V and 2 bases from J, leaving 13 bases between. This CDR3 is CASSLGGRPFTDTQYF. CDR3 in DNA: TGTGCCAGCAGCTTAGGGGGGAGGCCCTTCACAGATACGCAGTATTTT. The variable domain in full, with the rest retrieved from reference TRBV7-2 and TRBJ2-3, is GAGVSQSPSNKVTEKGKDVELRCDPISGHTALYWYRQSLGQGLEFLIYFQGNSAPDKSGLPSDRFSAERTGGSVSTLTIQRTQQEDSAVYLCASSLGGRPFTDTQYFGPGTRLTVL.

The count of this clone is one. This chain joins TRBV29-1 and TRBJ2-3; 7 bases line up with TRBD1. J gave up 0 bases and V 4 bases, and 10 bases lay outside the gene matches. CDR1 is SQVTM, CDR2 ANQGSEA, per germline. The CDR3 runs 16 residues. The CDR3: CSVVSPTGSSTDTQYF. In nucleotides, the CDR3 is TGCAGCGTTGTAAGCCCGACAGGGTCTAGCACAGATACGCAGTATTTT.

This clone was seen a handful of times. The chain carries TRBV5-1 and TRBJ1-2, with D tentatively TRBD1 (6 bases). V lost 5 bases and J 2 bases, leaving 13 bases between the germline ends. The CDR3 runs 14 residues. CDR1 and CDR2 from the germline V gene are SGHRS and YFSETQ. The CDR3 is CASSYDTGNYGYTF. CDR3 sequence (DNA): TGCGCCAGCAGTTATGACACAGGGAACTATGGCTACACCTTC.

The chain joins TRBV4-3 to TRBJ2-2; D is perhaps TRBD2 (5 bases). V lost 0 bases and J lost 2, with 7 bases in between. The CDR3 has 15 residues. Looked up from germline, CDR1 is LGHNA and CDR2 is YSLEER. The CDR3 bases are TGCGCCAGCAGCCAAGAGAGCGGAAACACCGGGGAGCTGTTTTTT. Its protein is CASSQESGNTGELFF.

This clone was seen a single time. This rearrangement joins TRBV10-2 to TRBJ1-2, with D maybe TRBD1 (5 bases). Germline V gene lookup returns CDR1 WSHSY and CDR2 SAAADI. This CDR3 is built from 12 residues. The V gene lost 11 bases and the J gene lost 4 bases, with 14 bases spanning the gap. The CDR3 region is CASTDSAYGYTF. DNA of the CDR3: TGCGCCTCCACCGACAGCGCCTATGGCTACACCTTC.

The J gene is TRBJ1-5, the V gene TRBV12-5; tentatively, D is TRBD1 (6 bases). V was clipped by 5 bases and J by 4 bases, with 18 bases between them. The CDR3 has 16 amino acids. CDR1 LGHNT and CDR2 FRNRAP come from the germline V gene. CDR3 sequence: CASGTPGRGSNQPQHF. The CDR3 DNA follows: TGTGCTAGTGGTACACCCGGGAGGGGGTCAAATCAGCCCCAGCATTTT.

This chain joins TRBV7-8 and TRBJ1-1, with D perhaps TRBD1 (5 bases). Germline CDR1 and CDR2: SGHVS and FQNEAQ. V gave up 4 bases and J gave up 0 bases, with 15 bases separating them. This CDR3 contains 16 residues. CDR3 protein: CASSWGRRGLNTEAFF. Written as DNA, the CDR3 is TGTGCCAGCAGCTGGGGACGTCGGGGGTTGAACACTGAAGCTTTCTTT.

This CDR3 is CASSGLAGDYEQYF. CDR3 DNA sequence: TGCGCCAGCAGTGGACTAGCGGGGGACTACGAGCAGTACTTC. The J gene is TRBJ2-7, the V gene TRBV10-1; the match to TRBD2 covers 12 bases. CDR3 length: 14 amino acids. The germline V gene has CDR1 WNHNN and CDR2 SYGVQD (reference sequence). V shed 4 bases, J shed 3 bases, and the junction held 1 base outside the gene matches.

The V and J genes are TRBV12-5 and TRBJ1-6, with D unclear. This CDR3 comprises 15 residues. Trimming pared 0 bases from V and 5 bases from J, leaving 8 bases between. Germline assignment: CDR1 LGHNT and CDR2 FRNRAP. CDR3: CASGLVGLDNSPLHF. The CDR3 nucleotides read TGTGCTAGTGGTTTGGTGGGCCTGGATAATTCACCCCTCCACTTT. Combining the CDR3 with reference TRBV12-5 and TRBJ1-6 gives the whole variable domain DARVTQTPRHKVTEMGQEVTMRCQPILGHNTVFWYRQTMMQGLELLAYFRNRAPLDDSGMPKDRFSAEMPDATLATLKIQPSEPRDSAVYFCASGLVGLDNSPLHFGNGTRLTVT.

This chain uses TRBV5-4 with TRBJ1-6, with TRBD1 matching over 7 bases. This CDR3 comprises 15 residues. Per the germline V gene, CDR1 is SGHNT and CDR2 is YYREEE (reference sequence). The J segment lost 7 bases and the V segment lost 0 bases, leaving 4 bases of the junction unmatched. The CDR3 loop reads CASSLGQQGNSPLHF. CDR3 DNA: TGTGCCAGCAGCTTGGGTCAACAGGGGAATTCACCCCTCCACTTT.

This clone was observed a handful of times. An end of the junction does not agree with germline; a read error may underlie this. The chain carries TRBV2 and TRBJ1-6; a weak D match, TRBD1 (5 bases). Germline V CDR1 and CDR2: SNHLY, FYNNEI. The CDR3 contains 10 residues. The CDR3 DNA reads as TGTGCCAGCAGTGAAGCCGGACACATCTTT. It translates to CASSEAGHIF.

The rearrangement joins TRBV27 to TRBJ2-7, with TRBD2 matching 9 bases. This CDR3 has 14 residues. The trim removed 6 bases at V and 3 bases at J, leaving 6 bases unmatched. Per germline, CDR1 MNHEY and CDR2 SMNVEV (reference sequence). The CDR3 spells CASRVLAGNYEQYF. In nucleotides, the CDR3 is TGTGCCAGCAGAGTTCTAGCGGGGAACTACGAGCAGTACTTC.

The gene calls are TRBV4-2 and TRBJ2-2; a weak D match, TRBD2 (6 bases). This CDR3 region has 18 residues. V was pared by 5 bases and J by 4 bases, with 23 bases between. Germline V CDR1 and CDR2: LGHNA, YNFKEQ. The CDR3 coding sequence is TGTGCCAGCAGCAAAGTCTTCCGGGGGTTATTACGCACCGGGGAGCTGTTTTTT. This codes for CASSKVFRGLLRTGELFF.

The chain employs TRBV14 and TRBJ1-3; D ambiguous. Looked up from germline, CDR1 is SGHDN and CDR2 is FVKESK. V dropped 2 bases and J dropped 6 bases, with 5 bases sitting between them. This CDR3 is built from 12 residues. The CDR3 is CASSQRANTIYF. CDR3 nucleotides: TGTGCCAGCAGCCAAAGAGCAAACACCATATATTTT.

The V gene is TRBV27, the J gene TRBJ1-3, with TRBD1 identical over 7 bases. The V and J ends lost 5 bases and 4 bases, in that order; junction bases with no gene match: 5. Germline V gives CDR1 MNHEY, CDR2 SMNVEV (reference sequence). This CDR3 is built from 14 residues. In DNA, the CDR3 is TGTGCCAGCAGTCCGACAGGGTGGGGAAACACCATATATTTT. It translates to CASSPTGWGNTIYF.